The 14 T cell receptor beta chains reported below all come from one sample, sequenced in a study of shared clonotypes between healthy human individuals. Profiling relied on immunoSEQ multiplex PCR, and the TCRdb table lists in-frame clones only, not all of them. The sample lists roughly 640,000 clones; more than 95% were seen once. Sequenced sample: naive CD4+ T cells sorted from blood. Noted subset: CD45RA+ positively selected. The receptor set was obtained from a woman aged 30 to 39 in good health.

This clone showed up just a few times. This sequence joins TRBV4-1 and TRBJ2-7; D gene ambiguous. V lost 1 base and J lost 2, with 9 bases in between. Per the germline V gene, CDR1 is MGHRA and CDR2 is YSYEKL. The CDR3 extends over 14 amino acids. CDR3 region: CASSQAKPPYEQYF. DNA of the CDR3: TGCGCCAGCAGCCAAGCCAAACCGCCCTACGAGCAGTACTTC.

The chain recombines TRBV28 with TRBJ2-2, with 8 nucleotides matching TRBD1. Trimming cost V 8 bases and J 3 bases; bases outside gene matches: 8. Germline CDR1 is MDHEN and CDR2 is SYDVKM. This CDR3 contains 15 residues. CDR3 in DNA: TGTGCCAGCTCACAGGGGGGATCATACACCGGGGAGCTGTTTTTT. Residues: CASSQGGSYTGELFF. Combining the CDR3 with reference TRBV28 and TRBJ2-2 gives the whole variable domain DVKVTQSSRYLVKRTGEKVFLECVQDMDHENMFWYRQDPGLGLRLIYFSYDVKMKEKGDIPEGYSVSREKKERFSLILESASTNQTSMYLCASSQGGSYTGELFFGEGSRLTVL.

The CDR3 DNA sequence: TGTGCCAGCAGCCCCCGCTTGGGCGGGACAGAGACCCAGTACTTC. Its translation: CASSPRLGGTETQYF. The chain employs TRBV13 and TRBJ2-5; perhaps TRBD2 as D (6 bases). This CDR3 comprises 15 residues. With 5 bases removed from V and 4 bases from J, the gap between germline ends came to 17 bases. CDR1 PRHDT and CDR2 FYEKMQ come from the germline V gene (reference sequence).

CDR3: CASSPGQSNTGELFF. CDR3 coding DNA: TGTGCCAGCAGTCCCGGACAGTCGAACACCGGGGAGCTGTTTTTT. The chain recombines TRBV7-7 with TRBJ2-2; perhaps TRBD1 as D (6 bases). There are 15 residues in the CDR3. V dropped 6 bases and J dropped 0 bases, with 11 bases sitting between them. From germline, CDR1 is SSHAT and CDR2 FNYEAQ (reference sequence).

This clone was counted once. The rearrangement joins TRBV4-1 to TRBJ2-1; D is possibly TRBD2 (6 bases). V lost 1 base to trimming and J lost 0 bases, with 10 bases between them. Germline-derived CDR1 and CDR2 are MGHRA and YSYEKL. CDR3 length: 16 amino acids. The CDR3 loop is CASSQGPGSSYNEQFF. CDR3 DNA: TGCGCCAGCAGCCAAGGTCCCGGGAGCTCCTACAATGAGCAGTTCTTC.

V and J are TRBV2 and TRBJ2-2; the D gene is possibly TRBD2 (6 bases). CDR3 length equals 15 residues. CDR1 is SNHLY and CDR2 is FYNNEI in the germline V gene. Trimming pared 8 bases from V and 4 bases from J, leaving 17 bases between. The CDR3, as DNA: TGTGCCAGCCGCTTGACTAGTTCGCCCACCGGGGAGCTGTTTTTT. As protein: CASRLTSSPTGELFF. Looking up the rest from reference TRBV2 and TRBJ2-2 gives the full variable domain: EPEVTQTPSHQVTQMGQEVILRCVPISNHLYFYWYRQILGQKVEFLVSFYNNEISEKSEIFDDQFSVERPDGSNFTLKIRSTKLEDSAMYFCASRLTSSPTGELFFGEGSRLTVL.

CDR3 sequence (DNA): TGCAGCGCCACCACGTCTCGAGAGACCCAGTACTTC. Translating gives CSATTSRETQYF. This sequence joins TRBV29-1 and TRBJ2-5; no clear D. Germline values: CDR1 SQVTM, CDR2 ANQGSEA. The CDR3 consists of 12 residues. V gave up 7 bases and J gave up 4 bases, with 13 bases separating them.

The DNA for the CDR3 is TGTGCCAGCAGTGTCCGGGACGACGGTGTGCAGTACTTC. Its protein is CASSVRDDGVQYF. The J gene is TRBJ2-7, the V gene TRBV6-1; D may correspond to TRBD1 or TRBD2 (5 bases each). Trimming took off 4 bases at V and 9 bases at J, with 16 bases between the two ends. Germline V lookup: CDR1 MNHNS, CDR2 SASEGT. This CDR3 is 13 amino acids long.

The chain recombines TRBV4-1 with TRBJ1-5; TRBD1 is a possible D gene (6 bases). V lost 1 base and J lost 2, with 6 bases in between. CDR3 length: 14 residues. Germline V gene lookup returns CDR1 MGHRA and CDR2 YSYEKL. CDR3 DNA: TGCGCCAGCAGCCAAGCAGGGGGCAATCAGCCCCAGCATTTT. It yields the protein CASSQAGGNQPQHF.

V and J are TRBV4-2 and TRBJ2-5; D possibly matches TRBD1 or TRBD2 (5 bases each). This CDR3 is built from 15 residues. Per germline, CDR1 LGHNA and CDR2 YNFKEQ. V shed 5 bases and J shed 0 bases, with 13 bases lying between them. CDR3 coding DNA: TGTGCCAGCAGCGAGGGGTCACGGGACCAAGAGACCCAGTACTTC. Its protein product is CASSEGSRDQETQYF.

This sequence joins TRBV6-1 and TRBJ2-1; TRBD2 agrees at 11 bases. V lost 3 bases to trimming and J lost 4 bases; unmatched junction nucleotides: 8. The CDR3 extends over 17 amino acids. From germline, CDR1 is MNHNS and CDR2 SASEGT. CDR3 protein: CASSDKTSGTLYNEQFF. In nucleotides, the CDR3 is TGTGCCAGCAGTGATAAGACTAGCGGGACGCTTTACAATGAGCAGTTCTTC.

This clone was seen just once. This rearrangement joins TRBV6-5 to TRBJ1-1; D ambiguous. V was clipped by 2 bases and J by 1 base, with 8 bases between them. The CDR3 has 14 residues. The germline V gene has CDR1 MNHEY and CDR2 SVGAGI. CDR3 bases: TGTGCCAGCAGTTACAGACACAGGAACACTGAAGCTTTCTTT. It is translated as CASSYRHRNTEAFF.

The chain combines TRBV5-4 with TRBJ2-3; 8 nucleotides agree with TRBD2. This CDR3 region has 16 residues. V shed 4 bases and J 4 bases; nucleotides not matched to a gene: 11. Germline V gene sequence: CDR1 SGHNT, CDR2 YYREEE (reference sequence). CDR3 residues: CASSPPGGLFADTQYF. The CDR3 nucleotides read TGTGCCAGCAGCCCCCCGGGAGGGCTTTTTGCAGATACGCAGTATTTT.

The rearrangement joins TRBV5-4 to TRBJ1-6; TRBD1 agrees at 7 bases. Trimming at V came to 3 bases and at J to 14 bases, leaving 8 bases not matched to a gene. CDR1 and CDR2 (germline): SGHNT, YYREEE (reference sequence). The CDR3 has 13 amino acids. CDR3 DNA: TGTGCCAGCAGCTATGACAGGGAAGGGGCCCTCCACTTT. Translation gives CASSYDREGALHF.